These 2 T cell receptor beta chains originate from one sample sequenced in a study of T-cell memory formation after mild COVID-19 (dated by TCRdb to the early 2020s). Library method: 5' RACE. Sequencing was carried out with an Illumina NovaSeq 6000. TCRdb reanalyzed the raw reads on its own, using fastp at Q25 for trimming and MiXCR for clone calling, and kept in-frame beta chains. All rows with the same CDR3 protein become a single entry with the most common DNA and genes. In all, the sample holds roughly 68,000 distinct CDR3 sequences, and about a sixth of those were seen once. The ten biggest clones cover 31% of the sample. The specimen was PBMCs or a T cell subset sorted from them (not recorded which). The origin of the receptors is an adult woman who had mild COVID-19 (a few samples of this study predate the infection). The sample titles of this study are shuffled in the database, so cell type and time point are left out; the donor was told from shared clones.

V usage is TRBV6-5 and J usage is TRBJ2-1; 7 bases match TRBD1. J was trimmed by 9 bases and V by 8 bases; bases with no gene match: 7. The length of the CDR3 is 12 residues. Per germline, CDR1 MNHEY and CDR2 SVGAGI. The CDR3: CASRTGVGEQFF. The CDR3 DNA sequence: TGTGCCAGCCGTACAGGGGTGGGTGAGCAGTTCTTC.

J is TRBJ2-7 and V is TRBV7-8; D is perhaps TRBD1 (5 bases). Trimming took off 1 base at V and 0 bases at J, with 13 bases between the two ends. The CDR3 has 16 residues. Looked up from germline, CDR1 is SGHVS and CDR2 is FQNEAQ. The CDR3 nucleotides read TGTGCCAGCAGCTTAGTGGGCAGACAGATCTCCTACGAGCAGTACTTC. It is translated as CASSLVGRQISYEQYF. The variable domain in full, with the rest retrieved from reference TRBV7-8 and TRBJ2-7, is GAGVSQSPRYKVAKRGQDVALRCDPISGHVSLFWYQQALGQGPEFLTYFQNEAQLDKSGLPSDRFFAERPEGSVSTLKIQRTQQEDSAVYLCASSLVGRQISYEQYFGPGTRLTVT.